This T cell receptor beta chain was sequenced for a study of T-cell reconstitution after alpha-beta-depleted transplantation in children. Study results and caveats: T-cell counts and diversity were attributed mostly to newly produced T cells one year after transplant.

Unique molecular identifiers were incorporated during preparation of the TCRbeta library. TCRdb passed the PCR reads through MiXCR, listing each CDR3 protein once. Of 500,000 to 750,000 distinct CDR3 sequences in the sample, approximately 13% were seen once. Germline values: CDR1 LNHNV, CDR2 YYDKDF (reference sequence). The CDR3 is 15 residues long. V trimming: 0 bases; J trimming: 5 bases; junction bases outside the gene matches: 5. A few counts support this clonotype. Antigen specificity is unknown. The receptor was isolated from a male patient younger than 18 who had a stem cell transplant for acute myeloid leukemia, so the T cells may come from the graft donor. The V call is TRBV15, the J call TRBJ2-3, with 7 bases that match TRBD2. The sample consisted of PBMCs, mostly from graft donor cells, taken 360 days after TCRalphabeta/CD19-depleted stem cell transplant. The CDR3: CATSREREYGDTQYF. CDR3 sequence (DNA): TGTGCCACCAGCAGAGAGCGGGAGTATGGAGATACGCAGTATTTT.